These 8 T cell receptor beta chains were all obtained from the same sample, sequenced in a study of T cells in Graves' hyperthyroidism and ophthalmopathy. RNA transcripts yielded amplified TCR beta CDR3 regions. The primer set for the first-round RT-PCR of the TCR CDR3 was HTBI. TCRdb re-analysed the multiplex PCR reads in MiXCR, keeping a single row per CDR3 protein. The table records a few hundred thousand distinct CDR3 sequences, approximately 14% of them present only once. Specimen: blood. These receptors were taken from a woman between 25 and 40 years old with Graves' hyperthyroidism.

This clonotype was observed a few times. The gene calls are TRBV20-1 and TRBJ2-2; no definite D call. Germline assignment: CDR1 DFQATT and CDR2 SNEGSKA (reference sequence). Trimming stripped 4 bases from V and 4 bases from J, with 10 bases between. The CDR3 is 13 residues long. In DNA form, the CDR3 reads TGCAGTGCTACCACTCAAATCACCGGGGAGCTGTTTTTT. Translated, it gives CSATTQITGELFF.

In this sample, this clonotype turned up many times. V gene TRBV5-1 combines with J gene TRBJ2-7; D perhaps matches TRBD1 (6 bases). CDR1 is SGHRS, CDR2 YFSETQ, per germline. V lost 6 bases and J 0 bases, leaving 13 bases between the germline ends. The CDR3 sequence is 14 residues long. Here the CDR3 reads CASNPTGYSYEQYF. The CDR3 DNA reads TGCGCCAGCAACCCGACAGGATACTCCTACGAGCAGTACTTC. The full variable domain, completed using reference TRBV5-1 and TRBJ2-7, is KAGVTQTPRYLIKTRGQQVTLSCSPISGHRSVSWYQQTPGQGLQFLFEYFSETQRNKGNFPGRFSGRQFSNSRSEMNVSTLELGDSALYLCASNPTGYSYEQYFGPGTRLTVT.

The V call is TRBV9, the J call TRBJ2-1; unclear D gene. The ends were cut back, 2 bases at V and 4 bases at J, with 10 bases in the middle. This CDR3 has 14 amino acids. CDR1 is SGDLS and CDR2 is YYNGEE in the germline V gene. CDR3 sequence (DNA): TGTGCCAGCAGCGTTGGACCATTATACAATGAGCAGTTCTTC. This codes for CASSVGPLYNEQFF. Supplemented by reference TRBV9 and TRBJ2-1, the full variable domain reads DSGVTQTPKHLITATGQRVTLRCSPRSGDLSVYWYQQSLDQGLQFLIQYYNGEERAKGNILERFSAQQFPDLHSELNLSSLELGDSALYFCASSVGPLYNEQFFGPGTRLTVL.

This clonotype was counted many times. The V and J genes are TRBV6-5 and TRBJ1-4, with a weak D call TRBD1 (6 bases). Trimming removed 0 bases at V and 6 bases at J, with 11 bases between. CDR1 is MNHEY and CDR2 is SVGAGI in the germline V gene. This CDR3 contains 15 residues. The CDR3 loop is CASSYSRGRDEKLFF. The CDR3, as DNA: TGTGCCAGCAGTTACTCGCGGGGGCGCGATGAAAAACTGTTTTTT.

The sample holds a few counts of this clonotype. The chain joins TRBV4-1 to TRBJ2-5, with D perhaps TRBD1 or TRBD2 (5 bases each). CDR1 MGHRA and CDR2 YSYEKL come from the germline V gene. The V gene lost 0 bases and the J gene lost 6 bases, with 20 bases spanning the gap. The CDR3 has 17 residues. Written as DNA, the CDR3 is TGCGCCAGCAGCCAAGACTATTGGGTGTGGGGACGACAGACCCAGTACTTC. Protein: CASSQDYWVWGRQTQYF.

This clonotype was seen at least ten times. The V gene is TRBV28, the J gene TRBJ2-3; D call uncertain. The V end lost 5 bases, the J end lost 0 bases, and 12 bases lay between the germline ends. CDR3 length equals 15 residues. The germline V gene has CDR1 MDHEN and CDR2 SYDVKM. The CDR3 protein is CASSPQQASTDTQYF. The CDR3, as DNA: TGTGCCAGCAGTCCCCAGCAGGCTAGCACAGATACGCAGTATTTT.

There are many counts of this clonotype. The rearrangement uses TRBV12-3 or TRBV12-4 and TRBJ2-7; no firm D call. The CDR3 sequence is 12 residues long. The ends were cut back, 1 base at V and 7 bases at J, with 8 bases in the middle. CDR3 protein: CASSLGAREQYF. CDR3 in DNA: TGTGCCAGCAGTTTAGGGGCTCGGGAGCAGTACTTC.

This chain uses TRBV15 with TRBJ1-4; D might be TRBD1 (5 bases). This CDR3 region has 13 residues. CDR1 is LNHNV, CDR2 YYDKDF, per germline (reference sequence). V lost 4 bases and J lost 6, with 9 bases in between. CDR3: CATSTRDDEKLFF. CDR3 sequence (DNA): TGTGCCACCAGCACCAGGGATGATGAAAAACTGTTTTTT.